These 9 T cell receptor beta chains were all obtained from the same sample, sequenced in a study of identical twins (dated by TCRdb to about 2016). The library was prepared using 5' RACE. The instrument was an Illumina HiSeq 2000. TCRdb handled the public reads itself, with Q25 trimming in fastp and clone calling in MiXCR, and kept productive beta chains. Each CDR3 protein gets just one entry, which takes the most common genes and DNA from the rows behind it. The table for this sample lists about 690,000 distinct CDR3 sequences; over 5% of them were counted only once. The ten largest clones add up to around 2% of the sample. The sequenced sample consisted of naive T cells sorted from blood. The sample's cell subset or site label, in plain terms: cells isolated with a human naive T-cell isolation kit. These receptors were obtained from a young man in good health.

This clonotype came up many times. The genes are TRBV12-3 or TRBV12-4 and TRBJ2-1; D is perhaps TRBD2 (6 bases). Deletions cut 0 bases from V and 0 bases from J, with 18 bases between. The CDR3 has 19 residues. The CDR3 sequence: CASSLALGLGAASYNEQFF. CDR3 sequence (DNA): TGTGCCAGCAGTTTAGCGCTGGGACTTGGGGCGGCCTCCTACAATGAGCAGTTCTTC.

This clonotype has more than one count but fewer than ten. V gene TRBV28 combines with J gene TRBJ2-3; no firm D call. Trimming pared 5 bases from V and 2 bases from J, leaving 14 bases between. Germline-derived CDR1 and CDR2 are MDHEN and SYDVKM. The length of the CDR3 is 15 residues. CDR3 coding DNA: TGTGCCAGCAGTCCGGGCCTTACCTCCACAGATACGCAGTATTTT. Translation: CASSPGLTSTDTQYF.

This rearrangement joins TRBV19 to TRBJ2-1; possible D gene TRBD2, 5 bases. The germline V gene has CDR1 LNHDA and CDR2 SQIVND (reference sequence). The V and J ends lost 3 bases and 0 bases respectively, with 15 bases between them. The CDR3 totals 17 residues. The CDR3 sequence: CASSIMGRLRSYNEQFF. CDR3 bases: TGTGCCAGTAGTATTATGGGGAGACTACGCTCCTACAATGAGCAGTTCTTC.

In this sample, this clonotype turned up many times. This sequence joins TRBV12-3 or TRBV12-4 and TRBJ2-2; D tentatively fits TRBD1 or TRBD2 (5 bases each). The length of the CDR3 is 17 residues. V was cut by 3 bases and J by 10 bases, with 24 bases left in between. For the CDR3, the DNA is TGTGCCAGCAGTTTGAATGAACTCGGGACCCTCCGGGAGGAGCTGTTTTTT. This translates into CASSLNELGTLREELFF.

The V gene is TRBV9, the J gene TRBJ1-1, with D uncertain. With 2 bases removed from V and 6 bases from J, the gap between germline ends came to 11 bases. This CDR3 has 13 residues. Germline V gene data show CDR1 as SGDLS and CDR2 as YYNGEE. CDR3 DNA: TGTGCCAGCAGCGTCGCGGGTGTCCCTGAAGCTTTCTTT. Translation: CASSVAGVPEAFF.

This clonotype has at least ten counts. CDR3 nucleotides: TGTGCCAGCTGCGCGGGAGACACAGATACGCAGTATTTT. Its translation is CASCAGDTDTQYF. The J gene is TRBJ2-3, the V gene TRBV28, with 7 bases fitting TRBD2. V was pared by 8 bases and J by 2 bases, with 4 bases of the junction left unmatched. CDR3 length: 13 residues. Germline V gene data show CDR1 as MDHEN and CDR2 as SYDVKM.

This clonotype came up many times. V usage is TRBV20-1 and J usage is TRBJ1-2; perhaps TRBD1 as D (5 bases). Per germline, CDR1 DFQATT and CDR2 SNEGSKA (reference sequence). The CDR3 spans 13 residues. With 6 bases removed from V and 5 bases from J, the gap between germline ends came to 16 bases. The CDR3 bases are TGCAGTGCCGAAACCGGGACGGGGTATGGCTACACCTTC. It yields the protein CSAETGTGYGYTF.

This clonotype was found a few times. The rearrangement uses TRBV7-8 and TRBJ2-5; the match to TRBD1 covers 8 bases. V gave up 8 bases and J gave up 5 bases; unmatched junction bases: 13. Germline assignment: CDR1 SGHVS and CDR2 FQNEAQ. CDR3 length equals 15 residues. The DNA for the CDR3 is TGTGCCAGCCGACGGCAACGGACAGGGAGGGAGACCCAGTACTTC. Translated, it gives CASRRQRTGRETQYF.

The rearrangement joins TRBV6-1 to TRBJ2-3; maybe TRBD2 (6 bases). CDR1 is MNHNS, CDR2 SASEGT, per germline. The CDR3 covers 14 residues. The germline V and J ends were trimmed by 7 bases and 3 bases, with 14 bases remaining between them. CDR3 coding DNA: TGTGCCAGCACTACCGGGGGATTAACAGATACGCAGTATTTT. Translating it yields CASTTGGLTDTQYF.